This is a list of T cell receptor beta chains from one sample in a study of blood T cell repertoires in COVID-19. Some clones are missing from TCRdb's copy, which holds only in-frame ones; the method was immunoSEQ multiplex PCR. This table holds under 250,000 clones, about 79% found once. The sequenced sample was PBMCs or T cells enriched from blood (not recorded which). The source is a woman in her thirties or forties with acute COVID-19. The CDR3 runs from the conserved cysteine through the conserved F or W. A D gene is named only where the DNA matches it firmly. Clone size appears in some rows only: once, few, many, or a class for an expanded clone.

TRBD1	TRBV27	TRBJ2-7	.	16	CASSSMTGGFSYEQYF	TGTGCCAGCAGTTCGATGACAGGGGGTTTCTCCTACGAGCAGTACTTC
.	TRBV4-1	TRBJ2-7	.	16	CASSQVPEGSSYEQYF	TGCGCCAGCAGCCAAGTCCCCGAGGGTAGCTCCTACGAGCAGTACTTC
.	TRBV28	TRBJ2-1	.	15	CASTGGGGGNNEQFF	TGTGCCAGCACGGGGGGCGGCGGGGGCAACAATGAGCAGTTCTTC
TRBD2	TRBV18	TRBJ2-4	.	15	CASSPRAGGTNIQYF	TGTGCCAGCTCACCACGAGCGGGAGGGACGAACATTCAGTACTTC
.	TRBV15	TRBJ2-6	once	15	CATSRAGSGANVLTF	TGTGCCACCAGCAGAGCGGGGTCAGGGGCCAACGTCCTGACTTTC
TRBD1	TRBV3-1/TRBV3-2	TRBJ1-2	few	15	CASSLRQGADYGYTF	TGTGCCAGCAGCCTCCGACAGGGAGCGGACTATGGCTACACCTTC
TRBD2	TRBV19	TRBJ2-1	.	13	CASSAGLGNEQFF	TGTGCCAGTAGTGCGGGACTAGGGAATGAGCAGTTCTTC
TRBD2	TRBV5-4	TRBJ2-3	.	14	CASSWTSGSDTQYF	TGTGCCAGCAGCTGGACTAGCGGGAGTGATACGCAGTATTTT
TRBD1	TRBV19	TRBJ1-1	.	14	CASSRQGENTEAFF	TGTGCCAGTAGTAGACAGGGGGAGAACACTGAAGCTTTCTTT
.	TRBV9	TRBJ2-3	.	14	CASSALVSTDTQYF	TGTGCCAGCAGCGCTCTTGTCAGCACAGATACGCAGTATTTT
TRBD2	TRBV30	TRBJ2-2	once	15	CAWKVLAGVSGELFF	TGTGCCTGGAAAGTCCTAGCGGGAGTTTCCGGGGAGCTGTTTTTT
.	TRBV5-4	TRBJ1-5	.	14	CASSPGQGDQPQHF	TGTGCCAGCAGCCCGGGACAAGGAGATCAGCCCCAGCATTTT
TRBD2	TRBV5-6	TRBJ2-3	.	15	CASSGAGLADDTQYF	TGTGCCAGCAGCGGGGCGGGACTAGCGGACGATACGCAGTATTTT
.	TRBV5-8	TRBJ2-1	.	13	CASSLKLSNEQFF	TGTGCCAGCAGCTTGAAATTATCCAATGAGCAGTTCTTC
.	TRBV5-4	TRBJ2-5	once	13	CASSLFREETQYF	TGTGCCAGCAGCTTGTTTCGGGAAGAGACCCAGTACTTC
TRBD2	TRBV28	TRBJ2-1	few	14	CASSLSSSGDEQFF	TGTGCCAGCAGTTTGTCGTCTAGCGGGGATGAGCAGTTCTTC
.	TRBV7-9	TRBJ2-1	.	13	CASSLSGVREQFF	TGTGCCAGCAGCTTGTCCGGGGTCAGGGAGCAGTTCTTC
.	TRBV30	TRBJ1-1	once	12	CASTGVNTEAFF	TGTGCCTCCACAGGCGTGAACACTGAAGCTTTCTTT
.	TRBV14	TRBJ1-6	.	17	CASSHSDAHPRDSPLHF	TGTGCCAGCAGCCATTCGGACGCTCATCCGAGGGATTCACCCCTCCACTTT
.	TRBV6-6	TRBJ2-2	.	15	CASRLQPANTGELFF	TGTGCCAGCAGATTACAACCAGCGAACACCGGGGAGCTGTTTTTT